These 27 T cell receptor beta chains were sequenced from one sample in a study of cytomegalovirus exposure and HLA in healthy donors listed by TCRdb under 2017. Library generation was performed with the immunoSEQ multiplex PCR assay. For the multiplex PCR, a mixture combining 60 forward primers for TCR Vbeta segments and 13 reverse primers for TCR Jbeta segments was used. Imported from immuneACCESS, the table was reduced by TCRdb to in-frame sequences with V and J called. These copies leave out some clones; in studies compared against another copy, an unresolved V gene accounts for under half, and the cause of the remainder is not known. The sample table lists under 130,000 clones, approximately 82% of them with a count of one. The ten largest clonotypes hold more than 6.5% of the sample. Sequenced: PBMCs. These receptors were taken from a middle-aged man in good health and CMV-seropositive.

The J gene is TRBJ2-4, the V gene TRBV7-2, with D tentatively TRBD2 (5 bases). CDR3 length: 16 amino acids. Trimming stripped 1 base from V and 0 bases from J, with 10 bases between. Germline V gene lookup returns CDR1 SGHTA and CDR2 FQGNSA. In DNA, the CDR3 is TGTGCCAGCAGCTTAGGAGGGAATCGAGCCAAAAACATTCAGTACTTC. This sequence encodes CASSLGGNRAKNIQYF.

The genes are TRBV9 and TRBJ2-2, with 7 nucleotides matching TRBD1. The CDR3 spans 15 residues. J was trimmed by 7 bases and V by 4 bases; bases with no gene match: 10. From germline, CDR1 is SGDLS and CDR2 YYNGEE. The DNA of the CDR3 is TGTGCCAGCAGCTTAAGGGGGCTTGTCAACGGGGAGCTGTTTTTT. Its protein is CASSLRGLVNGELFF.

This clone appeared a few times. The V call is TRBV18, the J call TRBJ1-3, with 8 bases aligning to TRBD1. Germline CDR1 KGHSH, CDR2 LQKENI. The length of the CDR3 is 15 residues. Unmatched junction bases numbered 4, after V lost 6 bases and J lost 0 bases. CDR3 DNA sequence: TGTGCCAGCTCCAGGGACAGGCACTCTGGAAACACCATATATTTT. It translates to CASSRDRHSGNTIYF. The full variable domain, with the rest looked up from reference TRBV18 and TRBJ1-3, is NAGVMQNPRHLVRRRGQEARLRCSPMKGHSHVYWYRQLPEEGLKFMVYLQKENIIDESGMPKERFSAEFPKEGPSILRIQQVVRGDSAAYFCASSRDRHSGNTIYFGEGSWLTVV.

The table lists this clone with a few counts. V gene TRBV7-8 combines with J gene TRBJ2-1; maybe TRBD2 (6 bases). V was clipped by 0 bases and J by 3 bases, with 12 bases between them. Germline CDR1 SGHVS, CDR2 FQNEAQ. The CDR3 loop spans 16 amino acids. The CDR3 here is CASSLALDSGYNEQFF. In nucleotides, the CDR3 is TGTGCCAGCAGCTTAGCGCTGGATAGCGGCTACAATGAGCAGTTCTTC.

The chain carries TRBV7-2 and TRBJ2-2, with 9 bases identical to TRBD2. CDR3 length: 16 residues. Germline CDR1 is SGHTA and CDR2 is FQGNSA. The trim removed 5 bases at V and 0 bases at J, leaving 4 bases unmatched. The CDR3 DNA reads as TGTGCCAGCAGCCCGATAGCGGGGGCGAACACCGGGGAGCTGTTTTTT. It codes for CASSPIAGANTGELFF.

In its sample, this clone was seen a few times. The V call is TRBV7-3, the J call TRBJ1-1; D not certain. This CDR3 is built from 14 residues. The germline V gene encodes CDR1 SGHTA and CDR2 FQGTGA. Between the trimmed V and J ends, which lost 1 base and 6 bases, there was a span of 12 bases. CDR3 nucleotide sequence: TGTGCCAGCAGCTTAAGGGCAGGTGGGTCTGAAGCTTTCTTT. It yields the protein CASSLRAGGSEAFF.

This clone was counted between two and nine times. This rearrangement joins TRBV7-8 to TRBJ2-5, with TRBD2 matching 11 bases. CDR3 length: 16 amino acids. The V gene's germline CDR1 is SGHVS and CDR2 FQNEAQ. The V and J ends lost 5 bases and 5 bases, in that order; junction bases with no gene match: 10. The CDR3 DNA sequence: TGTGCCAGCAGCGCCCGGACTAGCGGGTTTGGGGAGACCCAGTACTTC. Translated, it gives CASSARTSGFGETQYF.

The table lists this clone with a few counts. The V call is TRBV30, the J call TRBJ2-7; D gene uncertain. Germline V gives CDR1 GTSNPN, CDR2 SVGIG (reference sequence). The V gene lost 6 bases and the J gene lost 8 bases, with 17 bases spanning the gap. The CDR3 contains 12 residues. CDR3 bases: TGTGCCTGTCAAACAGCTGATTGGCAGCAGTACTTC. Its translation: CACQTADWQQYF. Filled out from reference TRBV30 and TRBJ2-7, the complete variable domain reads SQTIHQWPATLVQPVGSPLSLECTVEGTSNPNLYWYRQAAGRGLQLLFYSVGIGQISSEVPQNLSASRPQDRQFILSSKKLLLSDSGFYLCACQTADWQQYFGPGTRLTVT.

The chain carries TRBV4-3 and TRBJ2-6, with D perhaps TRBD2 (6 bases). Germline assignment: CDR1 LGHNA and CDR2 YSLEER. With 4 bases removed from V and 0 bases from J, the gap between germline ends came to 19 bases. The CDR3 has 19 amino acids. CDR3 in amino acids: CASSPNSGLHSSGANVLTF. The CDR3 nucleotides read TGCGCCAGCAGCCCAAACTCGGGACTTCACAGCTCTGGGGCCAACGTCCTGACTTTC.

This clone was counted between two and nine times. The chain is built from TRBV30 and TRBJ2-3; 9 bases are a match to TRBD2. This CDR3 is built from 18 residues. The germline CDR1 and CDR2 sequences are GTSNPN and SVGIG (reference sequence). J lost 5 bases, V lost 2 bases, and 17 bases had no gene match. The CDR3: CAWSSYSPTSGEGDTQYF. The CDR3 DNA is TGTGCCTGGAGTTCTTATTCGCCGACTAGCGGTGAGGGAGATACGCAGTATTTT.

The chain carries TRBV6-4 and TRBJ1-1; possible D gene TRBD1, 6 bases. CDR3 length: 14 amino acids. V lost 3 bases, J lost 1 base, and 9 bases lay in between. Germline CDR1 reads MRHNA; CDR2 reads SNTAGT. The CDR3 coding sequence is TGTGCCAGCAGTGAAGAACAGGGGAACACTGAAGCTTTCTTT. Protein: CASSEEQGNTEAFF.

The chain uses TRBV11-3 and TRBJ2-7; D is uncertain. Trimming took off 0 bases at V and 3 bases at J, with 3 bases between the two ends. CDR1 SGHNT and CDR2 YENEEA come from the germline V gene. The CDR3 has 12 residues. In DNA, the CDR3 is TGTGCCAGCAGCTTAGACGGCTACGAGCAGTACTTC. It is translated as CASSLDGYEQYF.

Of note for this clone: Other DNA sequences from this sample encode an identical CDR3 as well. CDR3 sequence reads: CASSVEGDSGNTIYF. As DNA, the CDR3 is TGTGCCAGCAGCGTTGAGGGCGACTCTGGAAACACCATATATTTT. This chain uses TRBV9 with TRBJ1-3; D is unclear. The V end was cut by 2 bases, the J end by 0 bases, with 9 bases between. Germline loops: CDR1 SGDLS, CDR2 YYNGEE. This CDR3 comprises 15 residues.

This chain joins TRBV7-2 and TRBJ1-4; D uncertain. The V gene's germline CDR1 is SGHTA and CDR2 FQGNSA. The germline V and J ends were trimmed by 5 bases and 5 bases, with 21 bases remaining between them. This CDR3 has 17 residues. The CDR3 sequence: CASSPAVSRIGNEKLFF. The CDR3 DNA is TGTGCCAGCAGCCCCGCCGTTAGTAGGATCGGGAATGAAAAACTGTTTTTT. Looking up the rest from reference TRBV7-2 and TRBJ1-4 gives the full variable domain: GAGVSQSPSNKVTEKGKDVELRCDPISGHTALYWYRQSLGQGLEFLIYFQGNSAPDKSGLPSDRFSAERTGGSVSTLTIQRTQQEDSAVYLCASSPAVSRIGNEKLFFGSGTQLSVL.

This clone showed up just once. This rearrangement joins TRBV10-3 to TRBJ2-3; a weak D match, TRBD1 (5 bases). The CDR3 is 18 residues long. CDR1 and CDR2 (germline): ENHRY, SYGVKD. V shed 5 bases and J shed 4 bases, with 25 bases lying between them. Written as DNA, the CDR3 is TGTGCCATCAGTCAAGACAAATTGGCAGGGCCCCCACCAGATACGCAGTATTTT. Residues: CAISQDKLAGPPPDTQYF.

This chain connects TRBV7-9 to TRBJ1-3; no reliable D call. This CDR3 comprises 16 residues. Germline lookup yields CDR1 SEHNR and CDR2 FQNEAQ (reference sequence). V was pared by 2 bases and J by 0 bases, with 11 bases between. The CDR3 coding sequence is TGTGCCAGCAGCTTACTGACGGGAGTCTCTGGAAACACCATATATTTT. Protein product: CASSLLTGVSGNTIYF. Complete variable domain (other parts from reference TRBV7-9 and TRBJ1-3): DTGVSQNPRHKITKRGQNVTFRCDPISEHNRLYWYRQTLGQGPEFLTYFQNEAQLEKSRLLSDRFSAERPKGSFSTLEIQRTEQGDSAMYLCASSLLTGVSGNTIYFGEGSWLTVV.

The chain links TRBV30 to TRBJ2-1; TRBD2 agrees at 10 bases. Germline CDR1 is GTSNPN and CDR2 is SVGIG (reference sequence). The junction had 0 bases not matched to a gene; V was cut back by 0 bases and J by 10 bases. CDR3 length equals 12 residues. CDR3 region: CAWSVLAGEQFF. CDR3 bases: TGTGCCTGGAGTGTACTAGCGGGGGAGCAGTTCTTC.

In its sample, this clone was seen a few times. The V and J genes are TRBV28 and TRBJ2-1, with D possibly TRBD2 on 5 matching bases. Germline-derived CDR1 and CDR2 are MDHEN and SYDVKM. The V end lost 3 bases, the J end lost 4 bases, and 22 bases lay between the germline ends. The CDR3 spans 18 residues. The CDR3 protein is CASSFIGLKYQSYNEQFF. The CDR3, as DNA: TGTGCCAGCAGTTTTATTGGACTTAAATATCAAAGTTACAATGAGCAGTTCTTC.

The J gene is TRBJ2-7, the V gene TRBV28, with 10 positions matching TRBD1. This CDR3 spans 17 amino acids. Germline V gives CDR1 MDHEN, CDR2 SYDVKM. V lost 4 bases and J lost 2; bases outside the gene matches: 11. CDR3 sequence: CASSSRDRGRGTYEQYF. The CDR3 nucleotides read TGTGCCAGCAGTTCTAGGGACAGGGGCCGGGGCACCTACGAGCAGTACTTC.

The chain joins TRBV6-5 to TRBJ1-1, with 8 bases that match TRBD1. The CDR3 runs 14 residues. V shed 5 bases, J shed 2 bases, and the junction held 4 bases outside the gene matches. Germline CDR1 MNHEY, CDR2 SVGAGI. The CDR3 region is CASSGTGLNTEAFF. The CDR3 coding sequence is TGTGCCAGCAGTGGGACAGGCTTAAACACTGAAGCTTTCTTT.

The chain uses TRBV6-5 and TRBJ1-2, with 7 bases lining up with TRBD1. Trimming took 0 bases from V and 6 from J; bases not matched to a gene: 4. The germline CDR1 and CDR2 sequences are MNHEY and SVGAGI. This CDR3 is 14 amino acids long. The CDR3 bases are TGTGCCAGCAGTTACTCAGGGACAGAAAATGGCTACACCTTC. This encodes CASSYSGTENGYTF.

This CDR3 reads CASRLLAGGADTQYF. The CDR3 DNA sequence: TGTGCCAGCAGGTTACTAGCGGGTGGCGCAGATACGCAGTATTTT. The V gene is TRBV27, the J gene TRBJ2-3, with 9 bases identical to TRBD2. The CDR3 covers 15 residues. Germline CDR1 is MNHEY and CDR2 is SMNVEV (reference sequence). V trimming: 6 bases; J trimming: 4 bases; junction bases outside the gene matches: 8.

The chain uses TRBV11-2 and TRBJ2-5; 7 positions match TRBD1. Per the germline V gene, CDR1 is SGHAT and CDR2 is FQNNGV. The CDR3 is 16 residues long. V shed 5 bases and J 1 base; nucleotides not matched to a gene: 10. The CDR3 DNA reads TGTGCCAGCAGCCCTAGGACAGGCTGGGTCCAAGAGACCCAGTACTTC. This codes for CASSPRTGWVQETQYF.

The chain employs TRBV7-2 and TRBJ2-5; possible D gene TRBD1, 6 bases. The germline V and J ends were trimmed by 1 base and 4 bases, with 13 bases remaining between them. The CDR3 consists of 15 residues. Germline V gene sequence: CDR1 SGHTA, CDR2 FQGNSA. CDR3 coding DNA: TGTGCCAGCAGCTTAGGGCAGGGGTTGGGAGAGACCCAGTACTTC. Translation: CASSLGQGLGETQYF. Combining the CDR3 with reference TRBV7-2 and TRBJ2-5 gives the whole variable domain GAGVSQSPSNKVTEKGKDVELRCDPISGHTALYWYRQSLGQGLEFLIYFQGNSAPDKSGLPSDRFSAERTGGSVSTLTIQRTQQEDSAVYLCASSLGQGLGETQYFGPGTRLLVL.

For this clone: Here the CDR3 omits its conserved ending phenylalanine or tryptophan, so a read error is the likely source. V is TRBV5-3 and J is TRBJ2-7; D gene unclear. TRBV5-3 is an ORF, and what it does is uncertain. This CDR3 is built from 13 residues. Trimming cost V 9 bases and J 3 bases, with 16 bases left between them. The CDR3 protein is CATSRDSNYEQYL. The CDR3 DNA is TGTGCCACTTCCCGCGACTCCAACTACGAGCAGTACCTC.

This sequence joins TRBV7-3 and TRBJ2-1, with TRBD2 matching over 9 bases. The CDR3 loop spans 15 amino acids. With V trimmed by 5 bases and J by 7 bases, 9 bases remained unmatched. From germline, CDR1 is SGHTA and CDR2 FQGTGA. The CDR3 DNA reads TGTGCCAGCAGCCCAGGACTAGCGATACAAAATGAGCAGTTCTTC. As protein: CASSPGLAIQNEQFF.

V usage is TRBV4-2 and J usage is TRBJ2-7, with a weak D call TRBD2 (7 bases). From germline, CDR1 is LGHNA and CDR2 YNFKEQ. This CDR3 contains 15 residues. V gave up 0 bases and J gave up 3 bases, with 12 bases separating them. The CDR3 sequence is CASSQETGGYYEQYF. The CDR3 DNA is TGTGCCAGCAGCCAAGAAACGGGGGGCTACTACGAGCAGTACTTC.